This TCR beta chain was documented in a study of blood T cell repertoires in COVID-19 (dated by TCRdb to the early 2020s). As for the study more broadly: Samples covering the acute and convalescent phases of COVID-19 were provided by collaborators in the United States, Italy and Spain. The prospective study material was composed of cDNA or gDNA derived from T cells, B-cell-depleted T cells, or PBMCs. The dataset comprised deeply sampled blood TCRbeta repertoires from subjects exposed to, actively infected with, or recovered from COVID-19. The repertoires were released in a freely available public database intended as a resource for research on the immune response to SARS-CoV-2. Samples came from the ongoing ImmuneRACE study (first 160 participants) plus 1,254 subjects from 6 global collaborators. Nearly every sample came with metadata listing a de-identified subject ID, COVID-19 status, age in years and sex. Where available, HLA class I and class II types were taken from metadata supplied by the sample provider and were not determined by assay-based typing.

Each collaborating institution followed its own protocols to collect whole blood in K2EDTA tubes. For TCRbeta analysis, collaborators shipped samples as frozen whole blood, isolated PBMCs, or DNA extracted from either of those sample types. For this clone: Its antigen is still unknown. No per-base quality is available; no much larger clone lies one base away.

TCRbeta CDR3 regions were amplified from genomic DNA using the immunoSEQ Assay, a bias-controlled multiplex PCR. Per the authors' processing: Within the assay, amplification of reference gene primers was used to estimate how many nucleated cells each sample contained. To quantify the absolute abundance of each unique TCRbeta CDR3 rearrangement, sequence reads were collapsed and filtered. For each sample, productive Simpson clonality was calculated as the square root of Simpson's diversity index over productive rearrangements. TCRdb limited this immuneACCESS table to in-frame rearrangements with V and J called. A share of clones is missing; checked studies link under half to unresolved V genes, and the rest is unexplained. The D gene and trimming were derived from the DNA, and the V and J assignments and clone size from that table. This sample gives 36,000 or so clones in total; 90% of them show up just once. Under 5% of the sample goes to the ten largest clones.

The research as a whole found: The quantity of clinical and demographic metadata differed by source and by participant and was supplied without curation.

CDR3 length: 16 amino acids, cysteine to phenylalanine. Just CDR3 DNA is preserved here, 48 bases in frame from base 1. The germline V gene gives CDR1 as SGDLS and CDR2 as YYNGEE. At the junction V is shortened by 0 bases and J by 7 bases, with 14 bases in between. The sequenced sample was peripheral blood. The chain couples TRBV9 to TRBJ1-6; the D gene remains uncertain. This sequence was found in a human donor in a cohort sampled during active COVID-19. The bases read TGTGCCAGCAGCGTAGATGGGGATCCTAGCAATTCACCCCTCCACTTT. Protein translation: CASSVDGDPSNSPLHF.